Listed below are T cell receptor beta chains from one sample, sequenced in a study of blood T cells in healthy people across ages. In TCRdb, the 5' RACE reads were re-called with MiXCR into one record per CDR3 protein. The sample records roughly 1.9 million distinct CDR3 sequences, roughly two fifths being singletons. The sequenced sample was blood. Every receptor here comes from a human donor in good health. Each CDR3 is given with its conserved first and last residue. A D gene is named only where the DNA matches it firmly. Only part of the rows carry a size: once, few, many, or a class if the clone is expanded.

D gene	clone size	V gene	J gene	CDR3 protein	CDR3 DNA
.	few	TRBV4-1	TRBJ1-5	CASSSPGSRQPQHF	TGCGCCAGCAGCTCTCCGGGTTCCCGGCAGCCCCAGCATTTT
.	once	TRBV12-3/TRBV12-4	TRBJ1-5	CACSNGGNQPQHF	TGTGCCTGCAGTAATGGGGGCAATCAGCCCCAGCATTTT
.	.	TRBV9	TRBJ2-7	CASSVTPGPYEQYF	TGTGCCAGCAGCGTGACCCCCGGGCCCTACGAGCAGTACTTC
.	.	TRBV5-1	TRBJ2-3	CASNNLITDTQYF	TGCGCCAGCAACAACTTAATCACAGATACGCAGTATTTT
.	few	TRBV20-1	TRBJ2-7	CSARDLGGGLYEQYF	TGCAGTGCTAGAGATTTGGGGGGGGGCTTGTACGAGCAGTACTTC
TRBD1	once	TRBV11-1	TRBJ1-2	CASSQNTGTGRGYTF	TGTGCCAGCAGCCAAAACACCGGGACAGGGAGAGGCTACACCTTC
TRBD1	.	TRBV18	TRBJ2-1	CASSPLGTASSYNEQFF	TGTGCCAGCTCACCCCTCGGGACAGCTAGCTCCTACAATGAGCAGTTCTTC
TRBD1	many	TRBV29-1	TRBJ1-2	CSVSDRDYGYTF	TGCAGCGTTTCGGACAGGGACTATGGCTACACCTTC
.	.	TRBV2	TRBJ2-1	CASSGGPRGEFF	TGTGCCAGCAGTGGAGGACCCCGAGGGGAGTTCTTC
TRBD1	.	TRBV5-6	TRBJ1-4	CASSWTGPNEKLFF	TGTGCCAGCAGCTGGACAGGCCCGAATGAAAAACTGTTTTTT
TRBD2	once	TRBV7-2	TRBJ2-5	CASSFRGGVFSNEQYF	TGTGCCAGCAGCTTCCGGGGGGGCGTTTTTTCGAATGAGCAGTACTTC
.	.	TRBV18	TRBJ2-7	CASSPPGKASPYYEQYF	TGTGCCAGCTCACCACCGGGTAAAGCCTCCCCCTATTACGAGCAGTACTTC
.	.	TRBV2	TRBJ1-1	CASKNWETEAFF	TGTGCCAGCAAAAACTGGGAAACTGAAGCTTTCTTT
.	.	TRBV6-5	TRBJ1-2	CASRAEMPHGYTF	TGTGCCAGCAGGGCCGAAATGCCCCATGGCTACACCTTC
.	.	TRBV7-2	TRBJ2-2	CASSLVRAGTGELFF	TGTGCCAGCAGCTTAGTCAGGGCGGGCACCGGGGAGCTGTTTTTT
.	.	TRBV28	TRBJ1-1	CASSLAGKEHEAFF	TGTGCCAGCAGTTTAGCGGGAAAAGAACATGAAGCTTTCTTT
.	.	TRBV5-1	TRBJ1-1	CASRPSTGTWTEAFF	TGCGCCAGCCGCCCATCGACTGGCACATGGACTGAAGCTTTCTTT
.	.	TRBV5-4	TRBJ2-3	CASSLATGYTDTQYF	TGTGCCAGCAGCTTGGCCACGGGTTACACAGATACGCAGTATTTT
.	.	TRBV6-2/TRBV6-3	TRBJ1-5	CASSYIWGRGNQPQHF	TGTGCCAGCAGTTACATATGGGGCAGGGGCAATCAGCCCCAGCATTTT
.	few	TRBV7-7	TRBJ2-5	CASSFIRDPTGGETQYF	TGTGCCAGCAGCTTCATCCGGGACCCCACTGGGGGAGAGACCCAGTACTTC